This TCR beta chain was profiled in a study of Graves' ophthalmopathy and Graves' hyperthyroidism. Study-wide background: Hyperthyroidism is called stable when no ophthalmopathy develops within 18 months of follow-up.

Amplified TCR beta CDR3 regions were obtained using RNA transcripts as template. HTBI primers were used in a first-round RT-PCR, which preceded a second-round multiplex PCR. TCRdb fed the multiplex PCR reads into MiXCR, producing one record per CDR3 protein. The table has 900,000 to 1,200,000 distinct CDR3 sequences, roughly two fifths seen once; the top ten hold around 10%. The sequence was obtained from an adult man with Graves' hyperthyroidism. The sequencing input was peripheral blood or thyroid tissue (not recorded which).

CDR3 DNA: TGCAGCGCCGCCGGGGGACAGCCCCAGCATTTT. It codes for CSAAGGQPQHF. J is TRBJ1-5 and V is TRBV29-1, with D perhaps matching TRBD1 (5 bases). CDR1 and CDR2 (germline): SQVTM, ANQGSEA. The V gene lost 7 bases and the J gene lost 7 bases, with 11 bases spanning the gap. This CDR3 contains 11 residues.